This passage covers 18 T cell receptor beta chains from one sample sequenced in a study of glioma-infiltrating T cells after dendritic cell vaccination (dated by TCRdb to the mid-2010s). Library preparation used the immunoSEQ multiplex PCR assay. In TCRdb, the immuneACCESS table is reduced to in-frame sequences with V and J assigned. These tables do not hold every clone; where another copy was compared, an unresolved V gene accounts for under half, and the others remain unexplained. In this sample the table shows approximately 99,000 clones, roughly 80% of which occur a single time. The ten largest clonotypes hold roughly 5.3% of the sample. The time point label of this sample denotes: after dendritic cell vaccination, including at tumor progression/relapse. The sample was blood, taken after dendritic cell vaccination. The receptors come from a human donor with glioblastoma.

This chain links TRBV27 with TRBJ1-1, with D tentatively TRBD1 (5 bases). Deletions cut 5 bases from V and 5 bases from J, with 18 bases between. The germline V gene encodes CDR1 MNHEY and CDR2 SMNVEV (reference sequence). This CDR3 has 15 amino acids. CDR3 DNA: TGTGCCAGCAGTCTTCTGGGGCGCGGTATGACTGAAGCTTTCTTT. Translation gives CASSLLGRGMTEAFF.

The genes are TRBV19 and TRBJ1-5; D is unclear. The CDR3 covers 17 residues. CDR1 and CDR2 (germline): LNHDA, SQIVND (reference sequence). Deletions cut 1 base from V and 2 bases from J, with 15 bases between. The CDR3 reads CASSIAGGSVGNQPQHF. As DNA, the CDR3 is TGTGCCAGTAGTATAGCTGGCGGCTCCGTTGGCAATCAGCCCCAGCATTTT.

This sequence joins TRBV27 and TRBJ1-1, with D tentatively TRBD1 (5 bases). Per germline, CDR1 MNHEY and CDR2 SMNVEV (reference sequence). The CDR3 sequence is 14 residues long. Trimming took off 2 bases at V and 5 bases at J, with 12 bases between the two ends. CDR3 nucleotides: TGTGCCAGCAGTTTAAGCAGGGTATGGACTGAAGCTTTCTTT. Residues: CASSLSRVWTEAFF.

This rearrangement joins TRBV11-2 to TRBJ2-2, with TRBD2 as a possible D gene (6 bases). CDR1 and CDR2 from the germline V gene are SGHAT and FQNNGV. The V and J ends lost 1 base and 5 bases respectively, with 11 bases between them. CDR3 length: 15 amino acids. The CDR3 DNA follows: TGTGCCAGCAGCTTAGCGGGAGCTTTTACCGGGGAGCTGTTTTTT. Protein sequence: CASSLAGAFTGELFF.

V and J are TRBV7-3 and TRBJ1-2, with 11 nucleotides matching TRBD1. V was pared by 5 bases and J by 4 bases, with 6 bases of the junction left unmatched. CDR1 and CDR2 from the germline V gene are SGHTA and FQGTGA. The CDR3 consists of 15 residues. The DNA for the CDR3 is TGTGCCAGCAGCCCTGGGACAGGGGGAGCCTATGGCTACACCTTC. Encoded protein: CASSPGTGGAYGYTF.

This clone was observed a handful of times. This chain links TRBV10-3 with TRBJ1-2; possible D gene TRBD1, 6 bases. Germline CDR1 reads ENHRY; CDR2 reads SYGVKD. This CDR3 is built from 15 residues. V lost 4 bases to trimming and J lost 8 bases, with 20 bases between them. CDR3 coding DNA: TGTGCCATCAGTGTCGGCGTGGGCAGGGGACGGGGCTACACCTTC. This encodes CAISVGVGRGRGYTF.

This clone appeared a few times. The chain couples TRBV5-1 to TRBJ2-3; unclear D gene. V lost 4 bases, J lost 5 bases, and 11 bases lay in between. Per germline, CDR1 SGHRS and CDR2 YFSETQ. The CDR3 spans 13 residues. CDR3 sequence reads: CASSPWAQDTQYF. The CDR3 region has the DNA TGCGCCAGCAGCCCCTGGGCCCAAGATACGCAGTATTTT.

This clone was counted once. V gene TRBV6-5 combines with J gene TRBJ1-1; maybe TRBD1 (6 bases). This CDR3 region has 13 residues. CDR1 and CDR2 (germline): MNHEY, SVGAGI. V lost 8 bases and J lost 3, with 13 bases in between. This chain's CDR3 is CASPPGVDTEAFF. CDR3 DNA: TGTGCCAGCCCTCCAGGGGTGGACACTGAAGCTTTCTTT.

The chain links TRBV5-1 to TRBJ2-5; the match to TRBD1 covers 11 bases. The tail of the sequence fits TRBJ2-7 better, so the J call may be wrong. The germline CDR1 and CDR2 sequences are SGHRS and YFSETQ. The CDR3 has 15 amino acids. The CDR3 DNA reads as TGCGCCAGCAGCGAGGGGGGGACAGGGGGCTACGAGCAGTACTTC. Residues: CASSEGGTGGYEQYF.

This clone has just one count. The chain recombines TRBV9 with TRBJ2-1; perhaps TRBD2 as D (7 bases). Per the germline V gene, CDR1 is SGDLS and CDR2 is YYNGEE. The CDR3 spans 15 residues. V was clipped by 2 bases and J by 7 bases, with 16 bases between them. CDR3 sequence: CASSVGGAGRNEQFF. Here the CDR3 DNA reads TGTGCCAGCAGCGTTGGGGGGGCGGGGAGGAATGAGCAGTTCTTC.

The chain employs TRBV11-1 and TRBJ2-5; 8 bases are shared with TRBD2. Germline CDR1 and CDR2: SGHAT and FQDESV (reference sequence). J gave up 5 bases and V 6 bases, and 5 bases lay outside the gene matches. The CDR3 is 13 residues long. CDR3 loop: CASSPGTSETQYF. DNA for the CDR3: TGTGCCAGCAGTCCCGGGACTAGTGAGACCCAGTACTTC.

This clone was recorded once. DNA of the CDR3: TGTGCCTGGAGTGTACGTTGGAGGGAGGGTAAGGCCGAGCAGTACTTC. It yields the protein CAWSVRWREGKAEQYF. The chain carries TRBV30 and TRBJ2-7; 7 nucleotides agree with TRBD2. Per germline, CDR1 GTSNPN and CDR2 SVGIG (reference sequence). The V segment lost 0 bases and the J segment 6 bases; nucleotides outside the gene matches: 14. This CDR3 comprises 16 residues.

This clone was counted a few times. One junction end does not reproduce the germline sequence, and a read error may be involved. The rearrangement links TRBV27 to TRBJ2-7; 8 bases agree with TRBD1. Germline CDR1 reads MNHEY; CDR2 reads SMNVEV (reference sequence). This CDR3 region has 10 residues. CDR3 protein: CASANRGVFF. CDR3 in DNA: TGTGCCAGCGCCAACAGGGGGGTATTCTTC.

This clone has just one count. The chain carries TRBV29-1 and TRBJ1-1, with no clear D. CDR1 is SQVTM, CDR2 ANQGSEA, per germline. The V end was cut by 5 bases, the J end by 3 bases, with 13 bases between. This CDR3 comprises 13 residues. CDR3 bases: TGCAGCGTTCAACTAGGTCGGGACACTGAAGCTTTCTTT. Protein: CSVQLGRDTEAFF.

Only one count was recorded for this clone. The rearrangement links TRBV2 to TRBJ1-5; TRBD1 matches 8 bases. This CDR3 region has 15 residues. CDR1 and CDR2 (germline): SNHLY, FYNNEI. Trimming at V came to 4 bases and at J to 6 bases, leaving 8 bases not matched to a gene. The CDR3 loop is CASSVTGQGGQPQHF. As DNA, the CDR3 is TGTGCCAGCAGTGTCACCGGACAGGGCGGTCAGCCCCAGCATTTT. The full variable domain, rest sourced from reference TRBV2 and TRBJ1-5, is EPEVTQTPSHQVTQMGQEVILRCVPISNHLYFYWYRQILGQKVEFLVSFYNNEISEKSEIFDDQFSVERPDGSNFTLKIRSTKLEDSAMYFCASSVTGQGGQPQHFGDGTRLSIL.

The chain joins TRBV5-1 to TRBJ2-5; 11 nucleotides line up with TRBD1. Trimming removed 5 bases from V and 7 bases from J; junction bases left unmatched: 4. The CDR3 consists of 13 residues. From germline, CDR1 is SGHRS and CDR2 YFSETQ. CDR3 in amino acids: CASSAGTGGTQYF. Written as DNA, the CDR3 is TGCGCCAGCAGTGCCGGGACAGGGGGGACCCAGTACTTC.

V is TRBV2 and J is TRBJ2-7; 8 positions match TRBD2. V lost 6 bases, J lost 3 bases, and 1 base stayed unmatched. CDR3 length: 12 residues. Germline assignment: CDR1 SNHLY and CDR2 FYNNEI. The CDR3 DNA reads TGTGCCAGCAGAACTAGCGGCTACGAGCAGTACTTC. Protein product: CASRTSGYEQYF.

The count of this clone is one. This chain connects TRBV6-8 to TRBJ2-7; 7 nucleotides match TRBD1. The germline V gene encodes CDR1 MNHGY and CDR2 SAAAGT. This CDR3 is built from 14 residues. With V trimmed by 6 bases and J by 5 bases, 10 bases remained unmatched. CDR3 in amino acids: CASRHPGQKDEQYF. CDR3 coding DNA: TGTGCCAGCAGGCATCCGGGACAGAAAGACGAGCAGTACTTC.